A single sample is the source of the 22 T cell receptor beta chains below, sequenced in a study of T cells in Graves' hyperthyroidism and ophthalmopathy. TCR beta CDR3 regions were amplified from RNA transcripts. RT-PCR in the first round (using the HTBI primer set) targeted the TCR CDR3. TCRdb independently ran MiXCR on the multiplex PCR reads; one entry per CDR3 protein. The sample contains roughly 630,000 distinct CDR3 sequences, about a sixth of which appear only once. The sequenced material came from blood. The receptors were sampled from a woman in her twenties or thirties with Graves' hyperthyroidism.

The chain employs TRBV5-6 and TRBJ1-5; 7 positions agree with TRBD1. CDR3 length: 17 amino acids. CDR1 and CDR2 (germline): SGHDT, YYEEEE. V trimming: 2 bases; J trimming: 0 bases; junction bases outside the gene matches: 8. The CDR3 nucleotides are TGTGCCAGCAGCTTTCGGACAGGCAGTTATAGCAATCAGCCCCAGCATTTT. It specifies CASSFRTGSYSNQPQHF.

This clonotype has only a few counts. This chain's CDR3 is CASSLRPTHGGQYF. In DNA form, the CDR3 reads TGTGCCAGCAGCTTACGACCAACCCATGGCGGGCAGTACTTC. The chain couples TRBV7-3 to TRBJ2-7; D remains ambiguous. Trimming took 2 bases from V and 9 from J, leaving 17 bases between them. Germline V CDR1 and CDR2: SGHTA, FQGTGA. CDR3 length: 14 amino acids.

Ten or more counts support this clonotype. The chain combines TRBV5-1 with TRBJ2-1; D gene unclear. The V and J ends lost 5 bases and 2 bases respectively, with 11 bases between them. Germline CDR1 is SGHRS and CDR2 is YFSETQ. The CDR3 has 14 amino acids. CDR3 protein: CASSPANAYNEQFF. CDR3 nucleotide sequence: TGCGCCAGCAGTCCAGCTAATGCCTACAATGAGCAGTTCTTC.

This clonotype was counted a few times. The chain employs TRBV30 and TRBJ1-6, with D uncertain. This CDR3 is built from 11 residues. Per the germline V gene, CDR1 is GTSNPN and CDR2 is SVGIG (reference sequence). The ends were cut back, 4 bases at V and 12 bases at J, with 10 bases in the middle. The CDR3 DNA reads TGTGCCTGGAACCCAAACGGACCCCTCCACTTT. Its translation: CAWNPNGPLHF.

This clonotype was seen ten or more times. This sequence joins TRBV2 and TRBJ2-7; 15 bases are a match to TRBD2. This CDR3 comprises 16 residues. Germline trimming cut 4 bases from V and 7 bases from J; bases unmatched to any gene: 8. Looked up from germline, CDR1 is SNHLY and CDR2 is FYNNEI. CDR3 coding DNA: TGTGCCAGCAGTGCCGAACCGGGACTAGCGGGAGGTGAGCAGTACTTC. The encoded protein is CASSAEPGLAGGEQYF.

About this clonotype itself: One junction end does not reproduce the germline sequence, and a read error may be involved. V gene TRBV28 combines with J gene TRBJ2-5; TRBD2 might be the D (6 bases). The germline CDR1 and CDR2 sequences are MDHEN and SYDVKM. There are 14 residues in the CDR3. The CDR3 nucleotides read TGTGCCGGCAGTTTATTAGCGGCCCAAGAGACCCAGTACTTC. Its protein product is CAGSLLAAQETQYF.

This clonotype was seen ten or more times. DNA of the CDR3: TGTGCCAGCAGCGTATCCTTGCACAATCAGCCCCAGCATTTT. It specifies CASSVSLHNQPQHF. The genes are TRBV9 and TRBJ1-5; D gene unclear. Germline CDR1 is SGDLS and CDR2 is YYNGEE. CDR3 length equals 14 residues. Trimming pared 1 base from V and 3 bases from J, leaving 8 bases between.

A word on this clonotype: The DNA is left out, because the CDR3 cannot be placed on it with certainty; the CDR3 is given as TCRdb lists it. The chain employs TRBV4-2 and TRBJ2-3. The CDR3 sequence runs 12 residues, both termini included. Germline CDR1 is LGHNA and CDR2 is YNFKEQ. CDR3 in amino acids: CASSHFGDTQYF.

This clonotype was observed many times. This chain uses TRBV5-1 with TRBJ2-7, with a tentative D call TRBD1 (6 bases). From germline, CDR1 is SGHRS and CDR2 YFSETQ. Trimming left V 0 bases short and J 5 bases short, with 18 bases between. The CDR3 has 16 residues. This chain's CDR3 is CASSLGDTFTPHEQYF. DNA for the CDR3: TGCGCCAGCAGCTTGGGGGACACTTTCACCCCCCACGAGCAGTACTTC. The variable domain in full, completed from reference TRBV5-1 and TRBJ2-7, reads KAGVTQTPRYLIKTRGQQVTLSCSPISGHRSVSWYQQTPGQGLQFLFEYFSETQRNKGNFPGRFSGRQFSNSRSEMNVSTLELGDSALYLCASSLGDTFTPHEQYFGPGTRLTVT.

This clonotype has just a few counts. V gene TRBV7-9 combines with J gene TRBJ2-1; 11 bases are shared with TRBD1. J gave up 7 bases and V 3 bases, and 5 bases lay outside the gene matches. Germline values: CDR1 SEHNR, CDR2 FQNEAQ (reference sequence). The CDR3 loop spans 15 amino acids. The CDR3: CASSFGQGARNEQFF. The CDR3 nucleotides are TGTGCCAGCAGCTTCGGACAGGGGGCTAGGAATGAGCAGTTCTTC.

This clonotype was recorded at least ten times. This CDR3 reads CARRSAGEGNTQYF. The CDR3 DNA reads as TGTGCTAGGAGGTCGGCGGGAGAGGGGAATACGCAGTATTTT. The rearrangement joins TRBV30 to TRBJ2-3, with 7 bases matching TRBD2. This CDR3 contains 14 residues. Germline V gives CDR1 GTSNPN, CDR2 SVGIG (reference sequence).

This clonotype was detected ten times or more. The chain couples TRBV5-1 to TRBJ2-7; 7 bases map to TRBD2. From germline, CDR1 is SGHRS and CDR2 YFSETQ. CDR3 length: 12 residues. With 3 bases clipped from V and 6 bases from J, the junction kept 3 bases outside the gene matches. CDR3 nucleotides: TGCGCCAGCAGCTCGGGAGGCTTCGAGCAGTACTTC. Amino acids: CASSSGGFEQYF. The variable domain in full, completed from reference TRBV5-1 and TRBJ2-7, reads KAGVTQTPRYLIKTRGQQVTLSCSPISGHRSVSWYQQTPGQGLQFLFEYFSETQRNKGNFPGRFSGRQFSNSRSEMNVSTLELGDSALYLCASSSGGFEQYFGPGTRLTVT.

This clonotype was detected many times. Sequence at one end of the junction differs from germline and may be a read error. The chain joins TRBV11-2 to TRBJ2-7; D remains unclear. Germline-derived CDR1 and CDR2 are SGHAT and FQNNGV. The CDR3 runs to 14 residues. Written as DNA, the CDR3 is TGTGCCAGCAGTTTAGTGGTAGAATCGTTCGAGCAGTACTTC. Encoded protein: CASSLVVESFEQYF.

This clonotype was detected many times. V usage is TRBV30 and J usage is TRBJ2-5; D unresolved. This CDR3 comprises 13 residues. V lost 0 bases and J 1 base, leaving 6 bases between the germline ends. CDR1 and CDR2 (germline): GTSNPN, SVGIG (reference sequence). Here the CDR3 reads CAWSVRSQETQYF. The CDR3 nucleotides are TGTGCCTGGAGTGTAAGGTCCCAAGAGACCCAGTACTTC.

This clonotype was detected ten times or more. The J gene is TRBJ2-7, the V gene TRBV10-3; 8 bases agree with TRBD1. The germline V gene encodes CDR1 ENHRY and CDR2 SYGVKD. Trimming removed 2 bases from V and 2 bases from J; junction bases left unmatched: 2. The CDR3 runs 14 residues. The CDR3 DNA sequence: TGTGCCATCAGTGAGGACAGGGGTCCCTACGAGCAGTACTTC. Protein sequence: CAISEDRGPYEQYF.

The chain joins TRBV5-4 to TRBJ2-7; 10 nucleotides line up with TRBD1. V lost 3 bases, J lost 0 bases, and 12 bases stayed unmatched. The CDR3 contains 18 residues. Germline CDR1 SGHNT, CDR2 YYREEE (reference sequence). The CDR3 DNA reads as TGTGCCAGCAGCTCCCGGGACAGGGGTACAAGGAGCTCCTACGAGCAGTACTTC. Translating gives CASSSRDRGTRSSYEQYF.

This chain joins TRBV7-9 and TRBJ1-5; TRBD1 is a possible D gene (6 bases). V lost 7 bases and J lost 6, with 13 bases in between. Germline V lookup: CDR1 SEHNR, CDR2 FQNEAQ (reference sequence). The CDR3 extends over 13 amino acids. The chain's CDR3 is CASTADRTQPQHF. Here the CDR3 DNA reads TGTGCCAGCACCGCCGACAGGACTCAGCCCCAGCATTTT.

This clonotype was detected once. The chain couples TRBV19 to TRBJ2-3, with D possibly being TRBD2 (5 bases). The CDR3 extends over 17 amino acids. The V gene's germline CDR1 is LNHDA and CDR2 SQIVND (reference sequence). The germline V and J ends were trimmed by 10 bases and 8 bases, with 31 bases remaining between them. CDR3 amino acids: CAIPAELRGPPAFTQYF. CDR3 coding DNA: TGTGCCATCCCCGCGGAACTCCGCGGGCCTCCGGCGTTTACGCAGTATTTT. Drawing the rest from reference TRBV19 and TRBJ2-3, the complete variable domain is DGGITQSPKYLFRKEGQNVTLSCEQNLNHDAMYWYRQDPGQGLRLIYYSQIVNDFQKGDIAEGYSVSREKKESFPLTVTSAQKNPTAFYLCAIPAELRGPPAFTQYFGPGTRLTVL.

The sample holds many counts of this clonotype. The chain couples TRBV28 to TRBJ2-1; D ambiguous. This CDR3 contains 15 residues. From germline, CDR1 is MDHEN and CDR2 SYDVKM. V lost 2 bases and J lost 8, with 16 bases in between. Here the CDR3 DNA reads TGTGCCAGCAGTTTAGGGATTATAACACCCCATGAGCAGTTCTTC. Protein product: CASSLGIITPHEQFF. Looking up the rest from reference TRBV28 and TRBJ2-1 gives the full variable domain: DVKVTQSSRYLVKRTGEKVFLECVQDMDHENMFWYRQDPGLGLRLIYFSYDVKMKEKGDIPEGYSVSREKKERFSLILESASTNQTSMYLCASSLGIITPHEQFFGPGTRLTVL.

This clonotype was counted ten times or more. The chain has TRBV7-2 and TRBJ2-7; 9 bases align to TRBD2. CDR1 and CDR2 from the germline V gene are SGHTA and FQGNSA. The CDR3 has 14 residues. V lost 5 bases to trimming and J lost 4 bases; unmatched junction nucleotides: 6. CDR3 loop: CASSHLAGEYEQYF. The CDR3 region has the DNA TGTGCCAGCAGCCACTTAGCGGGAGAATACGAGCAGTACTTC.

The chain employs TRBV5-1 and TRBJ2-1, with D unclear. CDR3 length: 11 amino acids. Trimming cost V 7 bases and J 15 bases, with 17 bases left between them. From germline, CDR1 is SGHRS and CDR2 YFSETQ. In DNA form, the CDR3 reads TGCGCCAGCGGCTCCGAATTAACCCGGTTCTTC. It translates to CASGSELTRFF. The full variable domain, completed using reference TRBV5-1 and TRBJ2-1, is KAGVTQTPRYLIKTRGQQVTLSCSPISGHRSVSWYQQTPGQGLQFLFEYFSETQRNKGNFPGRFSGRQFSNSRSEMNVSTLELGDSALYLCASGSELTRFFGPGTRLTVL.

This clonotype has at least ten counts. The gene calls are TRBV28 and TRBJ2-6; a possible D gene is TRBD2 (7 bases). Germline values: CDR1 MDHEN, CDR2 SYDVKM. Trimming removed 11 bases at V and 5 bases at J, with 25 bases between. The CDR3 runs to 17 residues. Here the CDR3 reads CASQSGARGGWANVLTF. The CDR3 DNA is TGTGCCTCCCAATCTGGGGCAAGGGGGGGCTGGGCCAACGTCCTGACTTTC.